This note documents a single T cell receptor (beta chain) sequence. Its antigen is unidentified. This sample was included in a study of T cell repertoires in cytomegalovirus infection. About the study: Based on public TCR beta signatures, there were indications of CMV infection and of a matching HLA type. General study results and limits: Cumulated frequencies of public TCR beta families served to identify carriers of CMV plus the relevant HLA. CMV-specific TCR beta clonotypes restricted by HLA-C dominated the ex vivo response.

TCRdb passed the reads through MiXCR, listing each CDR3 protein once. The sample consists of over 150,000 distinct CDR3 sequences, about a sixth of them appearing once. The sequence derives from a human donor in good health (CMV status not recorded). Some clones in this sample may be carry-over from other donors' samples. The sequencing sample was made of CD8+ T cells from PBMCs.

CDR3 DNA: TGCGCCAGCAGCCAAGCCTTAGGACAGGGCGGAGTAGAGACCCAGTACTTC. This gives the protein CASSQALGQGGVETQYF. The chain employs TRBV4-3 and TRBJ2-5; TRBD1 matches 8 bases. Unmatched junction bases numbered 11, after V lost 1 base and J lost 4 bases. The germline V gene has CDR1 LGHNA and CDR2 YSLEER. The length of the CDR3 is 17 residues.